These T cell receptor beta chains were read from a single sample in a study of early stage breast cancer tumors. The assay was immunoSEQ multiplex PCR, and TCRdb's table has in-frame clones only and misses some. The table has approximately 30,000 clones, about 80% seen once; the top ten hold roughly an eighth. The sequenced sample was blood. Receptors originate from a person aged 60 to 70 with breast cancer. CDR3s include the opening cysteine and the closing phenylalanine or tryptophan. A D gene is named only where the DNA matches it firmly. A row's size may be missing; if present it is once, few, many or a size class.

DNA,CDR3,V,size,J,D
TGTGCCAGCAGTTACCCCACAGGGGCGAGCGCTGAAGCTTTCTTT,CASSYPTGASAEAFF,TRBV7-2,once,TRBJ1-1,TRBD1
TGTGCCAGCAGCTTAGATTCATCTGAAGCTTTCTTT,CASSLDSSEAFF,TRBV7-9,-,TRBJ1-1,-
TGCGCCAGCAGCCAAGCGTGGAGTCTTTCTCAGTACGAGCAGTACTTC,CASSQAWSLSQYEQYF,TRBV4-1,-,TRBJ2-7,-
TGTGCCTGGAGTGCCTATCCGGGTTCAGCCACTGAAGCTTTCTTT,CAWSAYPGSATEAFF,TRBV30,-,TRBJ1-1,-
TGTGCCATCAGTGCACAGGGAGATCAGCCCCAGCATTTT,CAISAQGDQPQHF,TRBV10-3,-,TRBJ1-5,-
TGCAGCGCAAACGGGGGACAGGCTGGCTCTGGGGCCAACGTCCTGACTTTC,CSANGGQAGSGANVLTF,TRBV29-1,-,TRBJ2-6,TRBD1
TGTGCCAGCTCACAACGACAGGCGGATGAAAAACTGTTTTTT,CASSQRQADEKLFF,TRBV18,-,TRBJ1-4,-
TGTGCCAGCAGCACAGCGGGAGGGGACACCGGGGAGCTGTTTTTT,CASSTAGGDTGELFF,TRBV5-4,-,TRBJ2-2,TRBD2
TGTGCCAGCAGCGTAACGGGAGCGGCAGATACGCAGTATTTT,CASSVTGAADTQYF,TRBV9,-,TRBJ2-3,-
TGTGCCAGCTCACCTCCGGGACAGCCTTCCTACGAGCAGTACTTC,CASSPPGQPSYEQYF,TRBV18,-,TRBJ2-7,TRBD1
TGTGCCAGCAGCTTGGGGGACAGGGTCGATGAGACCCAGTACTTC,CASSLGDRVDETQYF,TRBV5-4,-,TRBJ2-5,TRBD1
TGTGCCAGCAGCCAAGAGGCTAGCTCCTACAATGAGCAGTTCTTC,CASSQEASSYNEQFF,TRBV4-2,-,TRBJ2-1,-
TGTGCCAGCAGCTTAACGCCACTTAATGAGCAGTTCTTC,CASSLTPLNEQFF,TRBV7-3,-,TRBJ2-1,-
TGTGCCATCAGTGTCGGGGCGGGAGGAAATGGGTACGAGCAGTACTTC,CAISVGAGGNGYEQYF,TRBV10-3,-,TRBJ2-7,TRBD2
TGTGCCAGTAGTATAGTGGCGGGGATGAACACTGAAGCTTTCTTT,CASSIVAGMNTEAFF,TRBV19,-,TRBJ1-1,-
TGTGCCAGTAGTATCTGGGGGCAGGGAAACACCGGGGAGCTGTTTTTT,CASSIWGQGNTGELFF,TRBV19,-,TRBJ2-2,-
TGTGCCAGCAGCTCCCAGATCCAAGAGACCCAGTACTTC,CASSSQIQETQYF,TRBV5-6,-,TRBJ2-5,-
TGTGCCAGCAGCCAACCCGGGACACTCACCGGGGAGCTGTTTTTT,CASSQPGTLTGELFF,TRBV14,once,TRBJ2-2,-
TGTGCCAGCAGTTTTTCGGCGATGCAGGGCACAGATACGCAGTATTTT,CASSFSAMQGTDTQYF,TRBV27,-,TRBJ2-3,-
TGTGCCAGCAGTTACAACCCAGGGTTCGGCTACACCTTC,CASSYNPGFGYTF,TRBV6-5,once,TRBJ1-2,-
TGTGCCAGCAGCCTTAGCGGGATGGGCTTCGGGGAGCTGTTTTTT,CASSLSGMGFGELFF,TRBV2,-,TRBJ2-2,TRBD2
TGTGCCAGCAGTACTCCCTACGAGCAGTACTTC,CASSTPYEQYF,TRBV27,-,TRBJ2-7,-
TGTGCCAGCAGCTTAGGGGACAGGGCTGACTACGAGCAGTACTTC,CASSLGDRADYEQYF,TRBV7-9,-,TRBJ2-7,TRBD1
TGTGCCAGCAGCCCGAAATCAAGCGTCAATGAGCAGTTCTTC,CASSPKSSVNEQFF,TRBV7-2,-,TRBJ2-1,-
TGCGCCAGCAGCTCGGACAGGGGGCTTCAGGAGACCCAGTACTTC,CASSSDRGLQETQYF,TRBV5-1,once,TRBJ2-5,TRBD1
TGCGCCAGCAGATCTACGCCCGGGACAAAGATCGAAGAGACCCAGTACTTC,CASRSTPGTKIEETQYF,TRBV5-1,once,TRBJ2-5,-
TGTGCCTGGTTCCGAGGGAGGCTTAGCTCCTACAATGAGCAGTTCTTC,CAWFRGRLSSYNEQFF,TRBV30,-,TRBJ2-1,-
TGTGCCACCAGTACCCGGGTAGGCGGCACAGATACGCAGTATTTT,CATSTRVGGTDTQYF,TRBV15,-,TRBJ2-3,-
TGTGCCGCCAGGGGGCTCATTACAGATACGCAGTATTTT,CAARGLITDTQYF,TRBV6-6,few,TRBJ2-3,TRBD1
TGTGCCAGCAGCTTCGTTGGACAGGCAACCTACGAGCAGTACTTC,CASSFVGQATYEQYF,TRBV5-5,medium-sized,TRBJ2-7,TRBD1
TGTGCCAGCAGCCCTCAAGGGACTAGCGGGAGCCAAGAGACCCAGTACTTC,CASSPQGTSGSQETQYF,TRBV7-2,-,TRBJ2-5,TRBD2
TGTGCCAGCAGCTTAGTAGGACAGGTTAATGAAAAACTGTTTTTT,CASSLVGQVNEKLFF,TRBV7-9,-,TRBJ1-4,TRBD1
TGTGCCAGCAGCCAGGGGGAGTACACTGAAGCTTTCTTT,CASSQGEYTEAFF,TRBV7-9,-,TRBJ1-1,TRBD1
TGCAGCGCCTGGGACAGGGGGCCCCGAGACGAGCAGTACTTC,CSAWDRGPRDEQYF,TRBV29-1,-,TRBJ2-7,TRBD1
TGTGCCTGGCGGGGGGGGACTAGCGGGAGTCGCTACGAGCAGTACTTC,CAWRGGTSGSRYEQYF,TRBV30,-,TRBJ2-7,TRBD2
TGTGCCAGCAGCCATAGCCCCAATGAGCAGTTCTTC,CASSHSPNEQFF,TRBV5-4,many,TRBJ2-1,-
TGTGCCAGCACTGGTGGACAGAGGAGCTCCTACGAGCAGTACTTC,CASTGGQRSSYEQYF,TRBV6-1,-,TRBJ2-7,-
TGTGCCAGCAGTGTTATCAGGGGGCTTCGGGCTAATGAAAAACTGTTTTTT,CASSVIRGLRANEKLFF,TRBV28,-,TRBJ1-4,TRBD1
TGTGCCTGGAGCGGACAGGGGACTGGCTACACCTTC,CAWSGQGTGYTF,TRBV30,once,TRBJ1-2,TRBD1
TGTGCCAGCAGTTACACGCACAGGGGATCCCCCTACGAGCAGTACTTC,CASSYTHRGSPYEQYF,TRBV6-5,-,TRBJ2-7,TRBD1
TGTGCCAGTGCAAAGGGACTCGCGAACACCGGGGAGCTGTTTTTT,CASAKGLANTGELFF,TRBV19,-,TRBJ2-2,-
TGTGCCAGCAGCTTACAGGGGTTAGACGAGCAGTACTTC,CASSLQGLDEQYF,TRBV5-4,-,TRBJ2-7,TRBD1
TGTGCCAGCCGGGACACTCTTTCGTTCTATGGCTACACCTTC,CASRDTLSFYGYTF,TRBV2,-,TRBJ1-2,-
TGTGCCAGCTCACCACAGGGGAATAGCAATCAGCCCCAGCATTTT,CASSPQGNSNQPQHF,TRBV18,-,TRBJ1-5,-
TGTGCCAGCAGCTTCGAGGCAGGGTTCAATCAGCCCCAGCATTTT,CASSFEAGFNQPQHF,TRBV7-2,-,TRBJ1-5,-
TGTGCCAGCAGTCGCAGGGTGGCTGAAGCTTTCTTT,CASSRRVAEAFF,TRBV11-3,few,TRBJ1-1,-
TGTGCCAGCAGCTTCGAACTACTTGAAGAGACCCAGTACTTC,CASSFELLEETQYF,TRBV7-6,-,TRBJ2-5,-
TGTGCCTGGAGTTCGGGTGCTCACGAGCAGTACTTC,CAWSSGAHEQYF,TRBV30,-,TRBJ2-7,-
TGTGCAAGTCGCGTGACAGGGCCAGGGGCCAACACCGGGGAGCTGTTTTTT,CASRVTGPGANTGELFF,TRBV12-2,-,TRBJ2-2,-
TGTGCCAGCAGTTCGGGGGGCGCGGCCACCGGGGAGCTGTTTTTT,CASSSGGAATGELFF,TRBV27,-,TRBJ2-2,-
TGTGCCAGCAGCGATTTACATGGTTTGAACACTGAAGCTTTCTTT,CASSDLHGLNTEAFF,TRBV9,-,TRBJ1-1,-
TGTGCCAGCAAAGAAGACAGTTCCGGGGCCAACGTCCTGACTTTC,CASKEDSSGANVLTF,TRBV6-5,-,TRBJ2-6,-
TGTGCCAGCAGCTTGTACTTCGGTCCCGGGACAGAAGACCAAGAGACCCAGTACTTC,CASSLYFGPGTEDQETQYF,TRBV5-6,once,TRBJ2-5,TRBD1
TGTGCCAGCAGCGCAGACAGGGGAAGGACTGAAGCTTTCTTT,CASSADRGRTEAFF,TRBV13,-,TRBJ1-1,TRBD1